The sequence of this T cell receptor beta chain was determined in a study of shared clonotypes between healthy human individuals. Study summary: Researchers drew samples from two women and a few men aged 18 to 49.

V lost 0 bases and J lost 0, with 15 bases in between. Per the germline V gene, CDR1 is MGHRA and CDR2 is YSYEKL. The CDR3 consists of 18 residues. Overall study results and limits: Against clonotypes common to all four donors, non-shared ones had lower generation probabilities.

This clone was seen only once. Its specificity is unknown. Measured with immunoSEQ multiplex PCR; TCRdb has only the in-frame clones, and not every one. Of around 600,000 clones listed, 85% to 95% are singletons. CD45RO negativity and positive selection for CCR7 defined naive CD8 cells, a population that excluded terminally differentiated effector memory CD45RA+ cells. The TCR comes from a woman aged 25 to 39 in good health. Sequenced material: naive CD8+ T cells sorted from blood. The rearrangement uses TRBV4-1 and TRBJ2-1; D is undetermined. The CDR3 sequence: CASSQDPPALSSYNEQFF. DNA for the CDR3: TGCGCCAGCAGCCAAGACCCACCCGCACTCAGCTCCTACAATGAGCAGTTCTTC.